The clone carrying this T cell receptor beta chain was picked up a small number of times. Trimming left V 5 bases short and J 2 bases short, with 10 bases between. Germline loops: CDR1 SQVTM, CDR2 ANQGSEA. This CDR3 has 13 residues. These data come from a study of CD8+ T cells in alopecia areata. The treatment is: oral pan-JAK inhibitor, 5-10 mg twice daily. Alopecia areata patients provided lesional scalp punch biopsies and peripheral blood, both collected for the study. Extraction of RNA preceded its reverse transcription into cDNA, which served as the sequencing template. Sequencing was performed with immunoSEQ multiplex PCR; in TCRdb, only in-frame clones are kept and a portion is missing. The table lists under 200,000 clones, around 59% of them singletons.

This sequence was found in a human donor with alopecia areata. The chain links TRBV29-1 to TRBJ1-5; TRBD1 might be the D (5 bases). This specimen consisted of CD4+ T cells sorted from blood, obtained at week 24, from a patient treated with tofacitinib. DNA for the CDR3: TGCAGCGTTAAAGGCAGGGGCAATCAGCCCCAGCATTTT. This codes for CSVKGRGNQPQHF.